These 25 T cell receptor beta chains were all obtained from the same sample, sequenced in a study of T cells in Graves' hyperthyroidism and ophthalmopathy. TCR beta CDR3 regions were amplified from RNA. Using the HTBI primer set, a first-round RT-PCR was run on the TCR CDR3. TCRdb itself ran the multiplex PCR reads through MiXCR, one entry per CDR3 protein. Of a few hundred thousand distinct CDR3 sequences listed, about a sixth were seen once; the top ten hold 28%. Source material: blood. The receptors come from a woman younger than 30 with Graves' hyperthyroidism that later progressed to Graves' ophthalmopathy.

This clonotype showed up just a few times. V is TRBV20-1 and J is TRBJ2-4, with no clear D. Trimming removed 0 bases from V and 0 bases from J, with 9 bases in between. The germline CDR1 and CDR2 sequences are DFQATT and SNEGSKA (reference sequence). The CDR3 contains 15 residues. CDR3 in DNA: TGCAGTGCTAGAGAGGACGCCGTAGCCAAAAACATTCAGTACTTC. Encoded protein: CSAREDAVAKNIQYF.

The rearrangement links TRBV10-2 to TRBJ2-7, with 16 bases lining up with TRBD2. J lost 5 bases, V lost 6 bases, and 1 base had no gene match. The CDR3 runs 14 residues. CDR1 WSHSY and CDR2 SAAADI come from the germline V gene. CDR3 coding DNA: TGCGCCAGCAGGGGGACTAGCGGGAGGGACGAGCAGTACTTC. Translated, it gives CASRGTSGRDEQYF.

The table lists this clonotype with many counts. The CDR3 DNA follows: TGTGCCAGCAGACTCACCTACGAGCAGTACTTC. This gives the protein CASRLTYEQYF. This sequence joins TRBV2 and TRBJ2-7, with unresolved D. Germline V gene lookup returns CDR1 SNHLY and CDR2 FYNNEI. Between the trimmed V and J ends, which lost 6 bases and 2 bases, there was a span of 5 bases. The CDR3 extends over 11 amino acids.

The J gene is TRBJ1-2, the V gene TRBV12-3 or TRBV12-4, with 7 nucleotides matching TRBD1. V shed 3 bases and J 6 bases; nucleotides not matched to a gene: 4. The CDR3 sequence is 13 residues long. Written as DNA, the CDR3 is TGTGCCAGCAGTTTCGGACAGGCCCATGGCTACACCTTC. This encodes CASSFGQAHGYTF.

As to this clonotype: This could be a read error, since a much larger clone is one nucleotide away. The chain combines TRBV2 with TRBJ2-5; TRBD1 aligns across 8 bases. CDR3 length: 14 amino acids. Trimming removed 3 bases from V and 7 bases from J; junction bases left unmatched: 7. Germline CDR1 and CDR2: SNHLY and FYNNEI. The CDR3 nucleotides are TGTGCCAGCAGTGATGGGACAGGCGAAGTGACCCAGTACTTC. This codes for CASSDGTGEVTQYF.

This clonotype was detected only a few times. The chain couples TRBV12-3 or TRBV12-4 to TRBJ1-6, with TRBD1 matching over 11 bases. The CDR3 totals 15 residues. Trimming cost V 7 bases and J 14 bases; bases outside gene matches: 13. CDR3 coding DNA: TGTGCCAGCAAGCTGGGGACAGGGGGACGTAGGGCCCTCCACTTT. The encoded protein is CASKLGTGGRRALHF.

This clonotype occurred many times. This chain uses TRBV12-3 or TRBV12-4 with TRBJ2-3; 7 nucleotides line up with TRBD1. This CDR3 comprises 14 residues. Unmatched junction bases numbered 5, after V lost 8 bases and J lost 0 bases. The CDR3 DNA follows: TGTGCCAGCGGTTACAGGGGAAGCACAGATACGCAGTATTTT. This gives the protein CASGYRGSTDTQYF.

This clonotype was seen ten or more times. This sequence joins TRBV11-2 and TRBJ2-7; 9 bases align to TRBD2. The germline V gene encodes CDR1 SGHAT and CDR2 FQNNGV. V lost 0 bases and J lost 5; bases outside the gene matches: 8. This CDR3 has 16 residues. In nucleotides, the CDR3 is TGTGCCAGCAGCTTAGAGGATGGGCGGGAGGGAGACGAGCAGTACTTC. Translated: CASSLEDGREGDEQYF.

At least ten counts were recorded for this clonotype. The genes are TRBV20-1 and TRBJ2-1, with 7 positions matching TRBD2. V lost 6 bases, J lost 4 bases, and 6 bases stayed unmatched. The CDR3 runs to 13 residues. Germline CDR1 DFQATT, CDR2 SNEGSKA (reference sequence). CDR3 sequence: CSATLGGYNEQFF. The CDR3 coding sequence is TGCAGTGCCACTCTGGGGGGGTACAATGAGCAGTTCTTC.

The table lists this clonotype with many counts. V gene TRBV11-2 combines with J gene TRBJ2-1, with D maybe TRBD1 (6 bases). CDR1 and CDR2 from the germline V gene are SGHAT and FQNNGV. The CDR3 has 13 residues. Trimming removed 7 bases from V and 7 bases from J, with 14 bases in between. The CDR3 DNA is TGTGCCAGCACCTCTACAGGGTTGAATGAGCAGTTCTTC. It translates to CASTSTGLNEQFF.

This clonotype was detected ten times or more. CDR3 in amino acids: CASSRLGLAGGPDHNEQFF. In DNA, the CDR3 is TGTGCCAGTAGTCGGCTAGGACTAGCGGGAGGGCCGGATCACAATGAGCAGTTCTTC. The chain links TRBV19 to TRBJ2-1; 15 nucleotides match TRBD2. The CDR3 extends over 19 amino acids. The V segment lost 5 bases and the J segment 5 bases; nucleotides outside the gene matches: 13. Germline loops: CDR1 LNHDA, CDR2 SQIVND (reference sequence). Complete variable domain (other parts from reference TRBV19 and TRBJ2-1): DGGITQSPKYLFRKEGQNVTLSCEQNLNHDAMYWYRQDPGQGLRLIYYSQIVNDFQKGDIAEGYSVSREKKESFPLTVTSAQKNPTAFYLCASSRLGLAGGPDHNEQFFGPGTRLTVL.

Many counts were recorded for this clonotype. The chain carries TRBV20-1 and TRBJ2-1, with 8 positions matching TRBD2. CDR3 size: 15 residues. V lost 4 bases, J lost 5 bases, and 10 bases stayed unmatched. Germline CDR1 is DFQATT and CDR2 is SNEGSKA (reference sequence). For the CDR3, the DNA is TGCAGTGCTATACTCCTAGCGGGTCTTGACAATGAGCAGTTCTTC. Amino acid sequence: CSAILLAGLDNEQFF.

This clonotype appeared many times. The chain carries TRBV7-9 and TRBJ2-4; 11 bases align to TRBD1. The V gene end was trimmed by 4 bases and the J gene end by 2 bases; junction bases not matched to a gene: 4. This CDR3 is built from 16 residues. CDR1 is SEHNR, CDR2 FQNEAQ, per germline (reference sequence). DNA of the CDR3: TGTGCCAGCAGCTCCGGACAGGGGGCCACCAAAAACATTCAGTACTTC. Its translation is CASSSGQGATKNIQYF. Together with reference TRBV7-9 and TRBJ2-4, the CDR3 gives the full variable domain: DTGVSQNPRHKITKRGQNVTFRCDPISEHNRLYWYRQTLGQGPEFLTYFQNEAQLEKSRLLSDRFSAERPKGSFSTLEIQRTEQGDSAMYLCASSSGQGATKNIQYFGAGTRLSVL.

The CDR3 reads CASSPKTSGSQYYNEQFF. The CDR3 nucleotides read TGTGCCAGCAGCCCCAAGACTAGCGGATCTCAATATTACAATGAGCAGTTCTTC. J is TRBJ2-1 and V is TRBV7-6; 9 bases are shared with TRBD2. With V trimmed by 5 bases and J by 4 bases, 15 bases remained unmatched. Germline V CDR1 and CDR2: SGHVS, FNYEAQ. The CDR3 sequence is 18 residues long.

This clonotype has ten or more counts. One base away lies a much larger clone, so this may be a sequencing read error. The chain is built from TRBV3-1 and TRBJ2-3; D ambiguous. V was cut by 6 bases and J by 6 bases, with 10 bases left in between. The CDR3 totals 12 residues. Germline V lookup: CDR1 LGHDT, CDR2 YNNKEL (reference sequence). This CDR3 is CASSFLGDTQYF. The CDR3 DNA sequence: TGTGCCAGCAGTTTCCTGGGGGATACGCAGTATTTT.

This clonotype was seen many times. The chain recombines TRBV28 with TRBJ2-7, with 14 bases matching TRBD2. Germline V gives CDR1 MDHEN, CDR2 SYDVKM. This CDR3 has 18 amino acids. Losses at the gene ends were 5 bases for V and 7 bases for J; bases not matched to a gene: 16. CDR3 DNA: TGTGCCAGCAGTCAAAGACTAGCGGGAGGGCCTCCCATGCTTGAGCAGTACTTC. Translation gives CASSQRLAGGPPMLEQYF.

This clonotype was counted ten times or more. The chain couples TRBV20-1 to TRBJ2-3; no definite D call. Per the germline V gene, CDR1 is DFQATT and CDR2 is SNEGSKA (reference sequence). The CDR3 has 13 residues. Trimming left V 3 bases short and J 2 bases short, with 9 bases between. This CDR3 is CSASELLTDTQYF. In DNA, the CDR3 is TGCAGTGCTAGCGAATTACTCACAGATACGCAGTATTTT.

Note on this clonotype: One junction end disagrees with the germline gene, perhaps due to a read error. CDR3 sequence reads: CAGRPGLGEKLFF. CDR3 nucleotide sequence: TGTGCCGGCAGACCAGGGCTCGGTGAAAAACTGTTTTTT. The chain carries TRBV27 and TRBJ1-4; weak D call: TRBD1 (5 bases). The CDR3 is 13 amino acids. The germline V gene encodes CDR1 MNHEY and CDR2 SMNVEV (reference sequence).

The chain is built from TRBV15 and TRBJ2-6; 7 positions match TRBD1. Germline V CDR1 and CDR2: LNHNV, YYDKDF (reference sequence). This CDR3 is 18 amino acids long. V gave up 1 base and J gave up 0 bases; unmatched junction bases: 6. The CDR3 nucleotides read TGTGCCACCAGCAGAGTTGGGACAGTTTTCTCTGGGGCCAACGTCCTGACTTTC. Protein sequence: CATSRVGTVFSGANVLTF.

This clonotype was seen at least ten times. V usage is TRBV7-9 and J usage is TRBJ1-2, with a tentative D call TRBD1 (5 bases). CDR1 and CDR2 (germline): SEHNR, FQNEAQ (reference sequence). The CDR3 sequence is 11 residues long. Trimming stripped 8 bases from V and 4 bases from J, with 8 bases between. The CDR3, as DNA: TGTGCCAGCGGGGGAAGCTATGGCTACACCTTC. Protein sequence: CASGGSYGYTF.

This clonotype was seen ten or more times. This sequence may be a read error, since a much larger clone differs from it by one base. This chain links TRBV12-3 or TRBV12-4 with TRBJ1-1, with D unclear. This CDR3 is built from 13 residues. The ends were cut back, 6 bases at V and 1 base at J, with 9 bases in the middle. The CDR3 spells CASSPDGNTEAFF. The CDR3 coding sequence is TGTGCCAGCAGCCCGGACGGGAACACTGAAGCTTTCTTT.

As concerns this clonotype: A read error may explain this, as a much larger clone is one base away. This chain uses TRBV20-1 with TRBJ2-5, with D perhaps TRBD1 (6 bases). Germline lookup yields CDR1 DFQATT and CDR2 SNEGSKA (reference sequence). Trimming took off 2 bases at V and 4 bases at J, with 14 bases between the two ends. This CDR3 is 14 amino acids long. The CDR3 sequence: CSARSPNRAETQYF. CDR3 coding DNA: TGCAGTGCTAGATCGCCAAACAGGGCAGAGACCCAGTACTTC.

Comment on this clonotype: A much larger clone lies one base from this, so it may be a read error. V gene TRBV5-1 combines with J gene TRBJ2-3, with TRBD2 matching 10 bases. CDR1 is SGHRS and CDR2 is YFSETQ in the germline V gene. The CDR3 runs 16 residues. CDR3 in DNA: TGCGCCAGCAGCTTGACCGGGACTAGCGTCGCAGATACGCATTATTTT. Its protein product is CASSLTGTSVADTHYF.

A single count supports this clonotype. The chain has TRBV27 and TRBJ2-1; no clear D gene. This CDR3 spans 14 amino acids. With 8 bases removed from V and 6 bases from J, the gap between germline ends came to 17 bases. Germline values: CDR1 MNHEY, CDR2 SMNVEV (reference sequence). CDR3 in amino acids: CASGILPNGNEQFF. For the CDR3, the DNA is TGTGCCAGCGGAATCTTGCCAAACGGCAATGAGCAGTTCTTC.

This clonotype occurred many times. The CDR3 DNA is TGTGCCAGCAGTTCGGTAGGACCGGGAGTCGTGGAGACCCAGTACTTC. It yields the protein CASSSVGPGVVETQYF. The chain links TRBV6-1 to TRBJ2-5, with D possibly being TRBD2 (6 bases). The germline V gene encodes CDR1 MNHNS and CDR2 SASEGT. CDR3 length: 16 amino acids. The V gene lost 5 bases and the J gene lost 5 bases, with 21 bases spanning the gap.